These 30 T cell receptor beta chains were all obtained from the same sample, sequenced in a study of blood T cell repertoires in COVID-19. Sequencing used immunoSEQ multiplex PCR; TCRdb keeps in-frame clones, though not all of them. The sample lists around 100,000 clones; around 89% were seen once. Sequencing was carried out using peripheral blood. All receptors come from an elderly woman with acute or convalescent COVID-19.

The chain couples TRBV19 to TRBJ2-1; TRBD2 aligns across 11 bases. This CDR3 region has 18 residues. The germline CDR1 and CDR2 sequences are LNHDA and SQIVND (reference sequence). Trimming at V came to 2 bases and at J to 4 bases, leaving 10 bases not matched to a gene. Written as DNA, the CDR3 is TGTGCCAGTAGTATAACCCCTCTAGCGGGGGGTCGTTACAATGAGCAGTTCTTC. This sequence encodes CASSITPLAGGRYNEQFF.

The chain links TRBV11-2 to TRBJ1-5; D unresolved. Germline CDR1 reads SGHAT; CDR2 reads FQNNGV. The CDR3 spans 15 residues. Between the trimmed V and J ends, which lost 1 base and 0 bases, there was a span of 7 bases. The CDR3, as DNA: TGTGCCAGCAGCTTAGGAACTAATAGCAATCAGCCCCAGCATTTT. Protein sequence: CASSLGTNSNQPQHF.

The rearrangement uses TRBV24-1 and TRBJ1-1; the D gene is possibly TRBD1 (5 bases). The germline gives CDR1 KGHDR, CDR2 SFDVKD. CDR3 length equals 15 residues. Trimming stripped 7 bases from V and 1 base from J, with 15 bases between. CDR3 sequence (DNA): TGTGCCACCAGCAAGAACGGGGGGGAGAACACTGAAGCTTTCTTT. It codes for CATSKNGGENTEAFF.

This clone is a singleton in its sample. The V call is TRBV18, the J call TRBJ1-4; D might be TRBD1 (5 bases). Per germline, CDR1 KGHSH and CDR2 LQKENI. The CDR3 covers 17 residues. Trimming stripped 2 bases from V and 8 bases from J, with 21 bases between. The CDR3 loop is CASSPLRQNRGVEKLFF. In DNA, the CDR3 is TGTGCCAGCTCACCATTACGACAGAATAGAGGCGTCGAAAAACTGTTTTTT. Together with reference TRBV18 and TRBJ1-4, the CDR3 gives the full variable domain: NAGVMQNPRHLVRRRGQEARLRCSPMKGHSHVYWYRQLPEEGLKFMVYLQKENIIDESGMPKERFSAEFPKEGPSILRIQQVVRGDSAAYFCASSPLRQNRGVEKLFFGSGTQLSVL.

This clone has just a few counts. The J gene is TRBJ2-7, the V gene TRBV4-1, with TRBD2 matching 10 bases. This CDR3 has 18 residues. The V and J ends lost 0 bases and 1 base, in that order; junction bases with no gene match: 9. CDR1 and CDR2 from the germline V gene are MGHRA and YSYEKL. The DNA for the CDR3 is TGCGCCAGCAGCCAAGATGGAGTAGCGGGGGGACAGTCCTACGAGCAGTACTTC. Translating gives CASSQDGVAGGQSYEQYF.

The rearrangement joins TRBV7-8 to TRBJ1-2; TRBD1 agrees at 7 bases. Losses at the gene ends were 1 base for V and 8 bases for J; bases not matched to a gene: 7. The CDR3 spans 14 residues. The germline CDR1 and CDR2 sequences are SGHVS and FQNEAQ. CDR3 protein: CASSLVLGQEGYTF. The DNA of the CDR3 is TGTGCCAGCAGCTTAGTTCTAGGACAGGAAGGCTACACCTTC.

The chain carries TRBV5-1 and TRBJ2-7, with 7 bases fitting TRBD1. The CDR3 covers 13 residues. Unmatched junction bases numbered 7, after V lost 9 bases and J lost 1 base. Per germline, CDR1 SGHRS and CDR2 YFSETQ. The CDR3, as DNA: TGCGCCACCCGACAGGGAGCTTCCTACGAGCAGTACTTC. Amino acid sequence: CATRQGASYEQYF. Drawing the rest from reference TRBV5-1 and TRBJ2-7, the complete variable domain is KAGVTQTPRYLIKTRGQQVTLSCSPISGHRSVSWYQQTPGQGLQFLFEYFSETQRNKGNFPGRFSGRQFSNSRSEMNVSTLELGDSALYLCATRQGASYEQYFGPGTRLTVT.

This rearrangement joins TRBV7-8 to TRBJ2-1, with unresolved D. The germline gives CDR1 SGHVS, CDR2 FQNEAQ. V was clipped by 1 base and J by 9 bases, with 13 bases between them. The CDR3 covers 14 residues. In nucleotides, the CDR3 is TGTGCCAGCAGCTTAGATGAGGCCTCGGGTGAGCAGTTCTTC. Translating it yields CASSLDEASGEQFF.

This clone was detected only once. Other DNA sequences from this sample encode an identical CDR3 as well. The V gene is TRBV19, the J gene TRBJ1-2; TRBD1 matches 8 bases. V was pared by 5 bases and J by 7 bases, with 6 bases of the junction left unmatched. Germline values: CDR1 LNHDA, CDR2 SQIVND (reference sequence). This CDR3 region has 13 residues. The CDR3 sequence: CASSRGRGLGYTF. In DNA, the CDR3 is TGTGCCAGTAGTCGGGGCAGGGGGCTTGGCTACACCTTC.

This chain joins TRBV29-1 and TRBJ2-2; D is possibly TRBD2 (5 bases). V was trimmed by 7 bases and J by 1 base, leaving 13 bases between them. CDR1 SQVTM and CDR2 ANQGSEA come from the germline V gene. CDR3 length equals 14 residues. CDR3 nucleotides: TGCAGCGCGAGAGAACTAGAGAACACCGGGGAGCTGTTTTTT. Its translation: CSARELENTGELFF.

This chain uses TRBV12-3 or TRBV12-4 with TRBJ1-4, with TRBD1 as a possible D gene (6 bases). CDR3 length: 11 amino acids. Trimming shortened V by 6 bases and J by 13 bases, and 12 bases separated the two germline ends. The CDR3 here is CASSSRGGLFF. CDR3 sequence (DNA): TGTGCCAGCAGCTCCCGAGGGGGACTGTTTTTT.

This chain uses TRBV24-1 with TRBJ1-4, with 9 bases matching TRBD1. The CDR3 contains 15 residues. J lost 7 bases, V lost 3 bases, and 5 bases had no gene match. Germline V CDR1 and CDR2: KGHDR, SFDVKD. The CDR3 is CATSDGGQGSEKLFF. In DNA, the CDR3 is TGTGCCACCAGTGATGGGGGACAGGGCAGTGAAAAACTGTTTTTT.

This chain joins TRBV3-1 (or the pseudogene TRBV3-2) and TRBJ2-7; D is possibly TRBD2 (7 bases). Germline V gene sequence: CDR1 LGHDT, CDR2 YNNKEL (reference sequence). The CDR3 has 17 amino acids. V was pared by 0 bases and J by 3 bases, with 18 bases between. CDR3 sequence reads: CASSQDSRGGLYYEQYF. The CDR3 region has the DNA TGTGCCAGCAGCCAAGACTCGAGGGGGGGCTTGTACTACGAGCAGTACTTC.

The chain joins TRBV28 to TRBJ1-2; 9 nucleotides agree with TRBD1. From germline, CDR1 is MDHEN and CDR2 SYDVKM. The CDR3 runs to 13 residues. The V and J ends lost 4 bases and 8 bases, in that order; junction bases with no gene match: 5. The CDR3 bases are TGTGCCAGCAGTTCTCAGGACAGGGGCGGCTACACCTTC. This gives the protein CASSSQDRGGYTF.

For this clone: The same CDR3 arises from other DNA sequences in this sample as well. This chain joins TRBV4-1 and TRBJ2-4; a weak D match, TRBD2 (5 bases). V lost 1 base, J lost 0 bases, and 10 bases lay in between. CDR3 length equals 16 residues. Germline V gene sequence: CDR1 MGHRA, CDR2 YSYEKL. The CDR3 bases are TGCGCCAGCAGCCAAGGAGGGTCTCTAGCCAAAAACATTCAGTACTTC. It encodes CASSQGGSLAKNIQYF.

The genes are TRBV2 and TRBJ1-1; D is possibly TRBD1 (6 bases). The length of the CDR3 is 13 residues. From germline, CDR1 is SNHLY and CDR2 FYNNEI. V lost 7 bases, J lost 6 bases, and 15 bases lay in between. CDR3 in DNA: TGTGCCAGCAAGGGGGGGGCCTGGGCTGAAGCTTTCTTT. As protein: CASKGGAWAEAFF.

The CDR3, as DNA: TGTGCCAGCAGTGAACTTGGGACAGGGTACGGAGGCGAGCAGTACTTC. This gives the protein CASSELGTGYGGEQYF. The rearrangement joins TRBV2 to TRBJ2-7, with 9 bases fitting TRBD1. The CDR3 has 16 residues. V lost 2 bases to trimming and J lost 6 bases; unmatched junction nucleotides: 11. Germline V CDR1 and CDR2: SNHLY, FYNNEI. Looking up the rest from reference TRBV2 and TRBJ2-7 gives the full variable domain: EPEVTQTPSHQVTQMGQEVILRCVPISNHLYFYWYRQILGQKVEFLVSFYNNEISEKSEIFDDQFSVERPDGSNFTLKIRSTKLEDSAMYFCASSELGTGYGGEQYFGPGTRLTVT.

The J gene is TRBJ2-1, the V gene TRBV27; tentatively, D is TRBD1 (5 bases). The CDR3 has 15 residues. Trimming left V 3 bases short and J 1 base short, with 10 bases between. Germline V gene lookup returns CDR1 MNHEY and CDR2 SMNVEV (reference sequence). The CDR3 nucleotides are TGTGCCAGCAGTTTCGACAGACTTTCCTACAATGAGCAGTTCTTC. Translating gives CASSFDRLSYNEQFF.

The gene calls are TRBV19 and TRBJ1-2, with TRBD1 matching 9 bases. Losses at the gene ends were 7 bases for V and 4 bases for J; bases not matched to a gene: 7. The CDR3 is 14 amino acids. Germline V CDR1 and CDR2: LNHDA, SQIVND (reference sequence). The CDR3 protein is CASTPTGGGYGYTF. CDR3 coding DNA: TGTGCCAGTACCCCGACAGGGGGAGGCTATGGCTACACCTTC. Full variable domain (missing parts from reference TRBV19 and TRBJ1-2): DGGITQSPKYLFRKEGQNVTLSCEQNLNHDAMYWYRQDPGQGLRLIYYSQIVNDFQKGDIAEGYSVSREKKESFPLTVTSAQKNPTAFYLCASTPTGGGYGYTFGSGTRLTVV.

The rearrangement joins TRBV23-1 to TRBJ2-7; 11 bases align to TRBD1. TRBV23-1 is filed as an ORF, its function uncertain. The trim removed 5 bases at V and 4 bases at J, leaving 7 bases unmatched. This CDR3 is 15 amino acids long. For the CDR3, the DNA is TGCGCCAGCAGTGATGGGACAGGGGGAATATACGAGCAGTACTTC. This codes for CASSDGTGGIYEQYF.

This chain links TRBV12-3 or TRBV12-4 with TRBJ2-1; weak D call: TRBD2 (6 bases). Trimming stripped 1 base from V and 15 bases from J, with 16 bases between. The CDR3 totals 13 residues. The CDR3 nucleotides are TGTGCCAGCAGTTTAGGCTACGCGGGGAGGCTGTTCTTC. Residues: CASSLGYAGRLFF.

The chain recombines TRBV13 with TRBJ2-7; 12 bases agree with TRBD1. The germline V gene encodes CDR1 PRHDT and CDR2 FYEKMQ (reference sequence). Trimming at V came to 0 bases and at J to 4 bases, leaving 1 base not matched to a gene. This CDR3 comprises 15 residues. The CDR3 DNA follows: TGTGCCAGCAGCTTAGGGGGACAGGGGGCATACGAGCAGTACTTC. As protein: CASSLGGQGAYEQYF.

The CDR3 DNA sequence: TGCGCCAGCAGCCAAGATCGGTTCGGGGTTAGCAATCAGCCCCAGCATTTT. Its translation: CASSQDRFGVSNQPQHF. This chain joins TRBV4-1 and TRBJ1-5; D is unclear. Per the germline V gene, CDR1 is MGHRA and CDR2 is YSYEKL. The CDR3 totals 17 residues. The V end lost 0 bases, the J end lost 0 bases, and 12 bases lay between the germline ends.

This chain links TRBV4-1 with TRBJ2-7; the D is unclear. The V end lost 1 base, the J end lost 0 bases, and 10 bases lay between the germline ends. Germline V gene lookup returns CDR1 MGHRA and CDR2 YSYEKL. The length of the CDR3 is 15 residues. The CDR3 reads CASSQGSRSSYEQYF. DNA of the CDR3: TGCGCCAGCAGCCAAGGTTCAAGGAGCTCCTACGAGCAGTACTTC.

This chain links TRBV5-1 with TRBJ2-7; 8 bases are a match to TRBD2. This CDR3 contains 15 residues. The ends lost 0 bases at V and 4 bases at J; junction bases unmatched: 6. The germline V gene encodes CDR1 SGHRS and CDR2 YFSETQ. CDR3: CASSLDTGGGYEQYF. The CDR3 DNA follows: TGCGCCAGCAGCTTGGATACTGGCGGGGGGTACGAGCAGTACTTC.

The chain has TRBV9 and TRBJ2-7, with D maybe TRBD1 (8 bases). Per the germline V gene, CDR1 is SGDLS and CDR2 is YYNGEE. The CDR3 is made up of 16 amino acids. Trimming took 0 bases from V and 6 from J, leaving 19 bases between them. The CDR3 DNA reads as TGTGCCAGCAGCGTAGAGCCAGGGGGCGGGGGTTCCGAGCAGTACTTC. As protein: CASSVEPGGGGSEQYF.

V usage is TRBV5-4 and J usage is TRBJ2-5, with 7 nucleotides matching TRBD1. The germline CDR1 and CDR2 sequences are SGHNT and YYREEE (reference sequence). Unmatched junction bases numbered 5, after V lost 4 bases and J lost 2 bases. The CDR3 totals 14 residues. DNA of the CDR3: TGTGCCAGCAGCCGAGGGACAGCACAAGAGACCCAGTACTTC. As protein: CASSRGTAQETQYF.

The chain combines TRBV6-1 with TRBJ1-6; possible D gene TRBD1, 5 bases. The CDR3 runs to 17 residues. CDR1 is MNHNS and CDR2 is SASEGT in the germline V gene. V gave up 3 bases and J gave up 1 base, with 13 bases separating them. The CDR3 DNA sequence: TGTGCCAGCAGTGAGGGGCCCGGGGGTTCCTATAATTCACCCCTCCACTTT. Translation: CASSEGPGGSYNSPLHF.

The chain uses TRBV6-5 and TRBJ1-2, with D tentatively TRBD1 (6 bases). Germline CDR1 reads MNHEY; CDR2 reads SVGAGI. Deletions cut 10 bases from V and 8 bases from J, with 23 bases between. This CDR3 region has 14 residues. In DNA form, the CDR3 reads TGTGCCATCACCCCAACCCGGGGGGCTAGAGGCTACACCTTC. The encoded protein is CAITPTRGARGYTF.

The chain employs TRBV28 and TRBJ2-5, with a tentative D call TRBD1 (6 bases). The CDR3 is 18 amino acids. CDR1 and CDR2 (germline): MDHEN, SYDVKM. V gave up 8 bases and J gave up 0 bases, with 25 bases separating them. CDR3 loop: CASHTSLGGDTYQETQYF. For the CDR3, the DNA is TGTGCCAGCCATACTTCACTCGGTGGGGACACGTACCAAGAGACCCAGTACTTC. The entire variable domain, with the rest obtained from reference TRBV28 and TRBJ2-5, is as follows: DVKVTQSSRYLVKRTGEKVFLECVQDMDHENMFWYRQDPGLGLRLIYFSYDVKMKEKGDIPEGYSVSREKKERFSLILESASTNQTSMYLCASHTSLGGDTYQETQYFGPGTRLLVL.